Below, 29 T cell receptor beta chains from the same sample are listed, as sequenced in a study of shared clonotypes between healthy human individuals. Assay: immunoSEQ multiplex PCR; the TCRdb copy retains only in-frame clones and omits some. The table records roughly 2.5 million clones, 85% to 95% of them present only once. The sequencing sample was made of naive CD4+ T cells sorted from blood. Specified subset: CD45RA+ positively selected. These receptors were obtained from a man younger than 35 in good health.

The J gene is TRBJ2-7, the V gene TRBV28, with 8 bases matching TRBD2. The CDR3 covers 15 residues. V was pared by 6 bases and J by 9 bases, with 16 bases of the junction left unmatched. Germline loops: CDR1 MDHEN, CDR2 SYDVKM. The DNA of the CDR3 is TGTGCCAGCAGCCCTCCCCAAACGCGGGGGGCGAGGCAGTACTTC. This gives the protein CASSPPQTRGARQYF.

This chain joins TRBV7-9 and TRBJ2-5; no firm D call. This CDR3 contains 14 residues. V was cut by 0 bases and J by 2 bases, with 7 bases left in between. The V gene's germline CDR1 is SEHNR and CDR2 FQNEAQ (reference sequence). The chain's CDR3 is CASSLAGHQETQYF. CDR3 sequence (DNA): TGTGCCAGCAGCTTAGCAGGGCATCAAGAGACCCAGTACTTC.

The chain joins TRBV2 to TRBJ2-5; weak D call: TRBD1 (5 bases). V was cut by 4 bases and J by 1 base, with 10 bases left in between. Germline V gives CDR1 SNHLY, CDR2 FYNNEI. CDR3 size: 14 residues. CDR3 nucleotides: TGTGCCAGCAGTGCTCAGGGCGGCCAAGAGACCCAGTACTTC. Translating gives CASSAQGGQETQYF. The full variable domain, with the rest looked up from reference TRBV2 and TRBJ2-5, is EPEVTQTPSHQVTQMGQEVILRCVPISNHLYFYWYRQILGQKVEFLVSFYNNEISEKSEIFDDQFSVERPDGSNFTLKIRSTKLEDSAMYFCASSAQGGQETQYFGPGTRLLVL.

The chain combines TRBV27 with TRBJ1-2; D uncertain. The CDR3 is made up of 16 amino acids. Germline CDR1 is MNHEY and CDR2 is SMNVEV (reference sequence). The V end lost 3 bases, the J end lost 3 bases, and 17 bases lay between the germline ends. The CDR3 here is CASSFLKFVNHYGYTF. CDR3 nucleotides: TGTGCCAGCAGTTTTTTAAAATTTGTCAACCACTATGGCTACACCTTC.

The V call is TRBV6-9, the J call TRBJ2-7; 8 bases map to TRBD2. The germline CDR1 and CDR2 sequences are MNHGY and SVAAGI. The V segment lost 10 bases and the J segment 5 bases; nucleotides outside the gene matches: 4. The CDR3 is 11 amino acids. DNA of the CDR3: TGTGCCACCAGGACTAGCCACGAGCAGTACTTC. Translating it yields CATRTSHEQYF.

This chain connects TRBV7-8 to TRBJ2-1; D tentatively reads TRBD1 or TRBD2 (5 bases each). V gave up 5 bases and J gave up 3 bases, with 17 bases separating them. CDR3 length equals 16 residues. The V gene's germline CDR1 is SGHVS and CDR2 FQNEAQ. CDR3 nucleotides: TGTGCCAGCAGCCCAGAGAGGGGCGCAAGCTACAATGAGCAGTTCTTC. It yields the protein CASSPERGASYNEQFF.

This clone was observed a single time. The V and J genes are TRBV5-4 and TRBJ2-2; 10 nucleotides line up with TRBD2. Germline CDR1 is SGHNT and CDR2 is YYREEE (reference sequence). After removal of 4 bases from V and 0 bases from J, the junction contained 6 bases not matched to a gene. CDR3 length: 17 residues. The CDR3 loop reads CASSRGLAETNTGELFF. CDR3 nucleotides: TGTGCCAGCAGCCGAGGACTAGCGGAGACGAACACCGGGGAGCTGTTTTTT.

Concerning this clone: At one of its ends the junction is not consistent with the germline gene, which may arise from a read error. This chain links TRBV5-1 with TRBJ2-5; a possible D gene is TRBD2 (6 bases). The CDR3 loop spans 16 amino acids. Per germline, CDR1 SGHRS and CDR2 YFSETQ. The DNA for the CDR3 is TGCGCTAGCAGCTTCTCCATGGAGGGAGACCAAGAGACCCAGTACTTC. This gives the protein CASSFSMEGDQETQYF.

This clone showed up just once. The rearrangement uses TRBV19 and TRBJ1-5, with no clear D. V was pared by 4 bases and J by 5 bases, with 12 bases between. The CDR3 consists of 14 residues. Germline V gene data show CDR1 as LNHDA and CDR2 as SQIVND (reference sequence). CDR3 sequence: CASSNPQWDQPQHF. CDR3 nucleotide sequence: TGTGCCAGTAGTAACCCTCAATGGGATCAGCCCCAGCATTTT.

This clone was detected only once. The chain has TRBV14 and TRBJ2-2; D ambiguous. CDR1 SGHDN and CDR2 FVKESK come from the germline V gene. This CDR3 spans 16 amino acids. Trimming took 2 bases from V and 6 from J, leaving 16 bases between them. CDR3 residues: CASSQRNTLVAGELFF. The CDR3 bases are TGTGCCAGCAGCCAACGAAACACGTTGGTTGCCGGGGAGCTGTTTTTT.

CDR3 sequence reads: CASSRDSHTDTQYF. The CDR3 DNA reads TGCGCCAGCAGCCGGGACAGCCACACAGATACGCAGTATTTT. V gene TRBV5-1 combines with J gene TRBJ2-3; 7 bases map to TRBD1. Germline loops: CDR1 SGHRS, CDR2 YFSETQ. V lost 4 bases and J lost 2; bases outside the gene matches: 4. This CDR3 has 14 amino acids.

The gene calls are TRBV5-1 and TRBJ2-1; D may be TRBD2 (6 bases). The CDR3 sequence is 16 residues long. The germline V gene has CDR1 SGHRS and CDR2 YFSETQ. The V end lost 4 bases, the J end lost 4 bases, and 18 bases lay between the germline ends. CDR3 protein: CASSQIKPGGYNEQFF. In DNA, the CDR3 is TGCGCCAGCAGCCAGATAAAACCCGGAGGGTACAATGAGCAGTTCTTC.

Written as DNA, the CDR3 is TGTGCCATCAGCGGGGCAGGGCCGCCTGAGCAGTTCTTC. Its translation: CAISGAGPPEQFF. V usage is TRBV10-3 and J usage is TRBJ2-1, with D possibly called TRBD1 or TRBD2 (5 bases each). Trimming took 6 bases from V and 9 from J, leaving 15 bases between them. The CDR3 is 13 amino acids. CDR1 is ENHRY and CDR2 is SYGVKD in the germline V gene.

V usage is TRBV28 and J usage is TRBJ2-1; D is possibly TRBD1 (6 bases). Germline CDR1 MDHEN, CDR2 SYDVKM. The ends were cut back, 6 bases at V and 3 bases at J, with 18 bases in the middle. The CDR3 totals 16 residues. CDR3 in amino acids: CASSSRDKGFYNEQFF. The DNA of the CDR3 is TGTGCCAGCAGCTCAAGGGACAAGGGGTTCTACAATGAGCAGTTCTTC.

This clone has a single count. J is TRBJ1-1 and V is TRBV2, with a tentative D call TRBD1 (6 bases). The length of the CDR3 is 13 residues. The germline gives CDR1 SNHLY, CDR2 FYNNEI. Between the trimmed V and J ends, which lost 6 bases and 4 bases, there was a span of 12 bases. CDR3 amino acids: CASSQAGATEAFF. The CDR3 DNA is TGTGCCAGCAGCCAGGCAGGGGCCACTGAAGCTTTCTTT. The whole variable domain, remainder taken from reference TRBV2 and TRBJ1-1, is EPEVTQTPSHQVTQMGQEVILRCVPISNHLYFYWYRQILGQKVEFLVSFYNNEISEKSEIFDDQFSVERPDGSNFTLKIRSTKLEDSAMYFCASSQAGATEAFFGQGTRLTVV.

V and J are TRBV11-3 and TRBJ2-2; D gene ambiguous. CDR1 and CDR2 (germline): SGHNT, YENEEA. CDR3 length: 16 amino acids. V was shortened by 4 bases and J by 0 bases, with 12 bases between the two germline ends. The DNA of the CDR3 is TGTGCCAGCAGCTCCCGCGCCAAATCGAACACCGGGGAGCTGTTTTTT. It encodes CASSSRAKSNTGELFF.

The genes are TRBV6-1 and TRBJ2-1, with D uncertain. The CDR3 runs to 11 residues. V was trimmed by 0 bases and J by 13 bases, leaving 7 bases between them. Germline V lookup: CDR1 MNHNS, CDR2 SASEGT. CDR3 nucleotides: TGTGCCAGCAGTGAAGCCTCCCAACAGTTCTTC. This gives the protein CASSEASQQFF.

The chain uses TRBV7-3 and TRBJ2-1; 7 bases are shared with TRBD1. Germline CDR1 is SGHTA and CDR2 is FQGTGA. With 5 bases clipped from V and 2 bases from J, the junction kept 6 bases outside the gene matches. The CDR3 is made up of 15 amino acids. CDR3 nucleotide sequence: TGTGCCAGCAGCCAGACAGGGATCCCCTACAATGAGCAGTTCTTC. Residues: CASSQTGIPYNEQFF.

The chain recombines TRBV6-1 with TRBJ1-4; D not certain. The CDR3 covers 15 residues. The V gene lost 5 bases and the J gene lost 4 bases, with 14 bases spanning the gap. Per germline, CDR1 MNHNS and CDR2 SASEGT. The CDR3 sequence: CASSTGIDFNEKLFF. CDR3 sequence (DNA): TGTGCCAGCAGTACCGGGATAGACTTTAATGAAAAACTGTTTTTT.

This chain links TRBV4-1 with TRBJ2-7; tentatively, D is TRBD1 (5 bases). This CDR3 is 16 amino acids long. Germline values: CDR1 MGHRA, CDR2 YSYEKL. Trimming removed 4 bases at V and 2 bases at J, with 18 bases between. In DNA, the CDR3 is TGCGCCAGCAGCCTGACGACAGCTACGACCACCTACGAGCAGTACTTC. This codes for CASSLTTATTTYEQYF.

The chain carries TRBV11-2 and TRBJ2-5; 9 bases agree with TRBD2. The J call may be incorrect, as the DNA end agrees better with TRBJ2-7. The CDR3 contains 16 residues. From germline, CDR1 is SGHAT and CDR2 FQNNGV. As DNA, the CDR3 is TGTGCCAGCAGCTTAGGAGGGCCGGGACTAGCCCACGAGCAGTACTTC. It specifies CASSLGGPGLAHEQYF.

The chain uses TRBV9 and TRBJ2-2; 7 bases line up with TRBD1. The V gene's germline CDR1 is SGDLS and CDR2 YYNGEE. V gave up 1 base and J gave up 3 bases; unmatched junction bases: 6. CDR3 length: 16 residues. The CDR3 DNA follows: TGTGCCAGCAGCGTATTAGGACAGGTCCACACCGGGGAGCTGTTTTTT. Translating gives CASSVLGQVHTGELFF.

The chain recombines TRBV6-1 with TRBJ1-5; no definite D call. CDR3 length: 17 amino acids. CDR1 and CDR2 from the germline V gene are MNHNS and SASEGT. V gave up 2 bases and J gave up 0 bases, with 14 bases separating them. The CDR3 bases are TGTGCCAGCAGTGAAAAGTCGGCTCAGAATAGCAATCAGCCCCAGCATTTT. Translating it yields CASSEKSAQNSNQPQHF.

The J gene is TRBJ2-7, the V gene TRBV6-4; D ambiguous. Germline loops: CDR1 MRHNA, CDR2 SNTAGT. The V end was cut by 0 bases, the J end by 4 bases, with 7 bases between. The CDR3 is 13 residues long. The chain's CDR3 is CASSDSIPYEQYF. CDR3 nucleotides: TGTGCCAGCAGTGACTCGATTCCTTACGAGCAGTACTTC.

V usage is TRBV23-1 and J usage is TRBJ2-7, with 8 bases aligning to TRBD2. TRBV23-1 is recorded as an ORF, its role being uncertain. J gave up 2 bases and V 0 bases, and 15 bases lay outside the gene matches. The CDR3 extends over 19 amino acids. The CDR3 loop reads CASSQSGGASRFPTYEQYF. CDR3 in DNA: TGCGCCAGCAGTCAATCCGGGGGGGCAAGTCGCTTCCCTACCTACGAGCAGTACTTC.

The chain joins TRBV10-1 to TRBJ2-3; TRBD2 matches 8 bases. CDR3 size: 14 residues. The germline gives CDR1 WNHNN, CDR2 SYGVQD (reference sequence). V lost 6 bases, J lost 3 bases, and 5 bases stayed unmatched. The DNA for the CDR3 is TGCGCCAGCAGGGGGACTAGTAAGACAGATACGCAGTATTTT. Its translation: CASRGTSKTDTQYF.

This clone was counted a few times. In DNA form, the CDR3 reads TGTGCCAGCAGACTTGAGGGGGTCACTGAAGCTTTCTTT. Translating gives CASRLEGVTEAFF. This chain joins TRBV28 and TRBJ1-1; weak D call: TRBD1 (6 bases). The germline V and J ends were trimmed by 6 bases and 4 bases, with 12 bases remaining between them. CDR3 length: 13 residues. Germline V lookup: CDR1 MDHEN, CDR2 SYDVKM.

CDR3 sequence: CASWDRVATDTQYF. CDR3 DNA: TGTGCCAGCTGGGACAGGGTGGCCACAGATACGCAGTATTTT. The chain carries TRBV6-5 and TRBJ2-3; 9 nucleotides align to TRBD1. Germline-derived CDR1 and CDR2 are MNHEY and SVGAGI. J gave up 2 bases and V 8 bases, and 5 bases lay outside the gene matches. This CDR3 has 14 amino acids.

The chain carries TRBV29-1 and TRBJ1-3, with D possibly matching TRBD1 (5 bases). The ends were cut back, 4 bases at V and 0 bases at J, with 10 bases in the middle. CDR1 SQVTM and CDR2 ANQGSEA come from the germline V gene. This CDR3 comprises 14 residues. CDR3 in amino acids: CSVAVGGSGNTIYF. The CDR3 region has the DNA TGCAGCGTTGCGGTGGGGGGCTCTGGAAACACCATATATTTT.